The T cell receptor (beta chain) under discussion was sequenced for a study of vaccination effects on CD4 cells after COVID-19. On the study more broadly: Ahead of sequencing, the ViraFEST assay grew antigen-specific CD4+ T cells using viral peptide pools.

Details on this clone: The antigen remains undetermined.

The study, taken as a whole, reports: The study got few convalescent patients and did not collect any early post-infection timepoints.

Assay used: immunoSEQ multiplex PCR; TCRdb lists only in-frame clones, some missing. Found here are 40,000 to 55,000 clones, approximately 74% of them singletons; the top ten hold around 7.9%. Subsequent to a culture period of 10 days, CD4+ T cells were isolated. Germline trimming cut 0 bases from V and 0 bases from J; bases unmatched to any gene: 3. The CDR3 is 16 amino acids. Germline values: CDR1 SGHVS, CDR2 FQNEAQ. The receptor's source is a human donor who had a prior SARS-CoV-2 infection. The sample consisted of CD4+ T cells from PBMCs cultured without peptide, taken before COVID-19 vaccination. The rearrangement joins TRBV7-8 to TRBJ2-7, with 9 bases aligning to TRBD1. The CDR3: CASSLAPGQGSYEQYF. For the CDR3, the DNA is TGTGCCAGCAGCTTAGCCCCGGGACAGGGCTCCTACGAGCAGTACTTC.